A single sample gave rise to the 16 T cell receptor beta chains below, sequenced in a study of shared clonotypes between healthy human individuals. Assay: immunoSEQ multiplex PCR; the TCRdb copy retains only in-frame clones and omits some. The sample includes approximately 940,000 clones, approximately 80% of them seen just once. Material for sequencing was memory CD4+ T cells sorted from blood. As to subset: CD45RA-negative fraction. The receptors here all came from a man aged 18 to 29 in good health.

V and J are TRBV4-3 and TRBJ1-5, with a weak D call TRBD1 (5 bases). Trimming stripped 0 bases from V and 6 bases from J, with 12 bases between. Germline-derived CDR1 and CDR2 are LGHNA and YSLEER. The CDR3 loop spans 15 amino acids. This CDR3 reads CASSQEWQGGQPQHF. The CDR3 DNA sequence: TGCGCCAGCAGCCAAGAATGGCAGGGCGGTCAGCCCCAGCATTTT.

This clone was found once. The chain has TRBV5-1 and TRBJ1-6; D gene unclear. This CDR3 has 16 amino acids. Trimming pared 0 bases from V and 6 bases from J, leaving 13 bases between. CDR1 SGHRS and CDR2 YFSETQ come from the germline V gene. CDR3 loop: CASSLVTEKVNSPLHF. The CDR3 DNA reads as TGCGCCAGCAGCTTGGTCACGGAGAAGGTTAATTCACCCCTCCACTTT.

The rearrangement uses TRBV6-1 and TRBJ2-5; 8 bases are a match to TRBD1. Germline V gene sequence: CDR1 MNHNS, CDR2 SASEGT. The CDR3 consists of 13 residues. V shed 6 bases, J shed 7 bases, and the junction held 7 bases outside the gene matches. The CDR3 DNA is TGTGCCAGCAGCATGGACAGGGACGGGACCCAGTACTTC. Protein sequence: CASSMDRDGTQYF.

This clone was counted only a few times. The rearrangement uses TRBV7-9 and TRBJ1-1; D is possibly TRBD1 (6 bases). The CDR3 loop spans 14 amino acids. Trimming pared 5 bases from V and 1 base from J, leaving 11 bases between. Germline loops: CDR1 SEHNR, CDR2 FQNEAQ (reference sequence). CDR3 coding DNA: TGTGCCAGCAGCCTTTCGACAGGGAACACTGAAGCTTTCTTT. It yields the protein CASSLSTGNTEAFF.

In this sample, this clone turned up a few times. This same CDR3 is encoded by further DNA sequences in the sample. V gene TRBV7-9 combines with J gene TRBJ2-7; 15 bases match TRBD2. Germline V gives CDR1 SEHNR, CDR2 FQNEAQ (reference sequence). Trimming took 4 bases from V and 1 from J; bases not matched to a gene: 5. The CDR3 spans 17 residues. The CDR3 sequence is CASSSGLAGGYSYEQYF. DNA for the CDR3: TGTGCCAGCAGCTCGGGACTAGCGGGAGGATATTCCTACGAGCAGTACTTC.

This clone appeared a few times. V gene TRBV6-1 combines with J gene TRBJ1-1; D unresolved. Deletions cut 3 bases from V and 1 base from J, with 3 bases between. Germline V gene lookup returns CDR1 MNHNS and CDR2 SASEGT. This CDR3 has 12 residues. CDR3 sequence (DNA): TGTGCCAGCAGTGAGCCGAACACTGAAGCTTTCTTT. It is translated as CASSEPNTEAFF.

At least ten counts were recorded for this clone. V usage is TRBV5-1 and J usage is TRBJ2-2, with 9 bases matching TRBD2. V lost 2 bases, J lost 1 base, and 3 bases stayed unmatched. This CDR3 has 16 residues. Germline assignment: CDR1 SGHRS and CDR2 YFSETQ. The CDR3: CASSFGTSRNTGELFF. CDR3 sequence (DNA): TGCGCCAGCAGCTTTGGGACTAGCCGGAACACCGGGGAGCTGTTTTTT. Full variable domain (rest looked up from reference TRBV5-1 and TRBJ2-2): KAGVTQTPRYLIKTRGQQVTLSCSPISGHRSVSWYQQTPGQGLQFLFEYFSETQRNKGNFPGRFSGRQFSNSRSEMNVSTLELGDSALYLCASSFGTSRNTGELFFGEGSRLTVL.

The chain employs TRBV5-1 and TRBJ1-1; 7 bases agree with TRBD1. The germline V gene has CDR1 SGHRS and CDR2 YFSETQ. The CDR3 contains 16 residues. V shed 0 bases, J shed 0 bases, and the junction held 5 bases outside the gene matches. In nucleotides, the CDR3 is TGCGCCAGCAGCTTGGAGGGGGCAACGATGAACACTGAAGCTTTCTTT. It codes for CASSLEGATMNTEAFF.

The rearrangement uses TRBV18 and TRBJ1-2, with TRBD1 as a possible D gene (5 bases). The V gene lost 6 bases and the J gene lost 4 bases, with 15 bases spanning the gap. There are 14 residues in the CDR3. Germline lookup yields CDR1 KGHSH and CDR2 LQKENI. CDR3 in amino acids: CASSTEGFSYGYTF. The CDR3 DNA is TGTGCCAGCTCGACAGAAGGGTTCTCCTATGGCTACACCTTC.

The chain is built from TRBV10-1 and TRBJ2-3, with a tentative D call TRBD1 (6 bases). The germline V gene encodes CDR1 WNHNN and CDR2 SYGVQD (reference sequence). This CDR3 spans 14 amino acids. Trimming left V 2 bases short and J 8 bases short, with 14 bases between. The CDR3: CASSEQGLGVTQYF. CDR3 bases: TGCGCCAGCAGTGAGCAGGGGCTGGGAGTTACGCAGTATTTT.

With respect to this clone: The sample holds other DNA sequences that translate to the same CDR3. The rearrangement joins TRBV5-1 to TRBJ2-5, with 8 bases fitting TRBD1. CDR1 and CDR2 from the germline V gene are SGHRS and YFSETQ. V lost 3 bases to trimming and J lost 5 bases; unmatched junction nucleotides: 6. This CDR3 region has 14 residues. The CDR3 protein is CASSSTGVVETQYF. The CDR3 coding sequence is TGCGCCAGCAGCTCGACAGGGGTTGTGGAGACCCAGTACTTC.

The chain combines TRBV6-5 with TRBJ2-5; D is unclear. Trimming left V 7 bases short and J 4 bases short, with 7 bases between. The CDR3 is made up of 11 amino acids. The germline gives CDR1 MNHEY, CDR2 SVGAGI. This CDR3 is CASNYGETQYF. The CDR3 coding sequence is TGTGCCAGCAACTACGGAGAGACCCAGTACTTC.

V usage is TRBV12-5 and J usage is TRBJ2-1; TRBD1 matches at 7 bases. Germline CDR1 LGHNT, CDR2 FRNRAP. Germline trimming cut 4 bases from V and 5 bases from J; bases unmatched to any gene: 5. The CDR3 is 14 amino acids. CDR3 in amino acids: CASGWGTDDNEQFF. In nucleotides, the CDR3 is TGTGCTAGTGGTTGGGGGACAGACGACAATGAGCAGTTCTTC.

The CDR3 nucleotides read TGCGCCAGCAGCTTGATACAGGGGGCGCAGGGCTACACCTTC. This sequence encodes CASSLIQGAQGYTF. This chain connects TRBV5-1 to TRBJ1-2; 9 nucleotides align to TRBD1. J gave up 8 bases and V 1 base, and 6 bases lay outside the gene matches. The CDR3 has 14 residues. The germline V gene has CDR1 SGHRS and CDR2 YFSETQ.

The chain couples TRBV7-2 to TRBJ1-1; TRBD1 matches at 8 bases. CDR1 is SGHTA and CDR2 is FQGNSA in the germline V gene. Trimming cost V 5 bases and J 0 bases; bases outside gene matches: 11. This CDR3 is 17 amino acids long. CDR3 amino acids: CASSAWTGFGMNTEAFF. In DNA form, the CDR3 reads TGTGCCAGCAGCGCCTGGACAGGGTTTGGGATGAACACTGAAGCTTTCTTT.

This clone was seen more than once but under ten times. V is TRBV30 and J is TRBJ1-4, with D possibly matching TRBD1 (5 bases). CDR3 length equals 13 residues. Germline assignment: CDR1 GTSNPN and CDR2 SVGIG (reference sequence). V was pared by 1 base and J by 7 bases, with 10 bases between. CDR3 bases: TGTGCCTGGAGTGCTCAGGGTGGTGAAAAACTGTTTTTT. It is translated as CAWSAQGGEKLFF.